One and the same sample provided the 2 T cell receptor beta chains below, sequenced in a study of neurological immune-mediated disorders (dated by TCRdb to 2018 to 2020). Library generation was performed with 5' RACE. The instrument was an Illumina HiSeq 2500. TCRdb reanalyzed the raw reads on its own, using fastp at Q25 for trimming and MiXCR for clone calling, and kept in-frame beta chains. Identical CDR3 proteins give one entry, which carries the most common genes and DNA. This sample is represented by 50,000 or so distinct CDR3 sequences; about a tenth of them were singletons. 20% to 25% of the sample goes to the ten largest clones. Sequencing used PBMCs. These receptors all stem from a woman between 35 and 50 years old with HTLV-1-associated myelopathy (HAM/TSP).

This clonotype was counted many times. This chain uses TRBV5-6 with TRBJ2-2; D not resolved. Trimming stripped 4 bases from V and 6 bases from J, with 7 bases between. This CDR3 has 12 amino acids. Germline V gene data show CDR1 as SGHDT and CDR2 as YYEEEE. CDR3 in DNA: TGTGCCAGCAGCCCAGCGCCCGGGGAGCTGTTTTTT. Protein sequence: CASSPAPGELFF.

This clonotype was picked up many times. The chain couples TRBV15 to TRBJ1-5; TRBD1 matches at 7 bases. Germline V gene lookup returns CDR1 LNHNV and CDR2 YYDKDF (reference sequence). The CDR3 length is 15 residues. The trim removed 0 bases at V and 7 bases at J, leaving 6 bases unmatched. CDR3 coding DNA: TGTGCCACCAGCAGAGATAGGAGGGGGCAACAGCCCCAGCATTTT. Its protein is CATSRDRRGQQPQHF. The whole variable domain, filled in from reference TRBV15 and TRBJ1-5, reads DAMVIQNPRYQVTQFGKPVTLSCSQTLNHNVMYWYQQKSSQAPKLLFHYYDKDFNNEADTPDNFQSRRPNTSFCFLDIRSPGLGDTAMYLCATSRDRRGQQPQHFGDGTRLSIL.